This TCR beta chain is from a study of T cells in Graves' hyperthyroidism and ophthalmopathy. Study findings and constraints: Appearing also in blood were most of the thyroid clonotypes expanded above 0.001. It was a median around seven months before onset that the model predicted ophthalmopathy.

This clonotype occurred many times. The antigen is not known. Amplification of TCR beta CDR3 regions was performed using RNA transcripts as template. The HTBI primer set was used in a first-round RT-PCR of the TCR CDR3. In TCRdb, the multiplex PCR reads were re-called with MiXCR into one record per CDR3 protein. This table holds about 550,000 distinct CDR3 sequences, 20% to 25% found once. CDR1 and CDR2 (germline): MNHEY, SMNVEV (reference sequence). Trimming left V 5 bases short and J 3 bases short, with 11 bases between. This CDR3 has 13 residues. This chain links TRBV27 with TRBJ2-7; D call uncertain. The sequence was obtained from a man aged 18 to 35 with Graves' hyperthyroidism. Sequencing was performed on blood. The CDR3 DNA sequence: TGTGCCAGCAGTCAGGCTGTTGGCTACGAGCAGTACTTC. This translates into CASSQAVGYEQYF.